This T cell receptor (beta chain) was observed in a study of CD8 T cells in Susac syndrome. Study information: When blood was collected, patients with Susac syndrome were therapy-naive, were taking corticosteroids, or were receiving intravenous immunoglobulin alone.

This clonotype was seen a single time. This CDR3 comprises 15 residues. Germline CDR1 is DFQATT and CDR2 is SNEGSKA (reference sequence). V gave up 4 bases and J gave up 4 bases; unmatched junction bases: 8. Reverse transcription of roughly 0.5 to 1 ug RNA used random hexamers. A single record per CDR3 protein comes from TCRdb applying MiXCR to the immunoSEQ multiplex PCR reads. The sample shows 200,000 to 250,000 distinct CDR3 sequences, 94% of them seen only once. Sequenced: CD4+ T cells from PBMCs. This clonotype was sampled from a human donor with Susac syndrome. The chain joins TRBV20-1 to TRBJ2-1, with 9 bases matching TRBD2. This CDR3 is CSAIRLAGGYNEQFF. Here the CDR3 DNA reads TGCAGTGCTATCCGCCTCGCGGGGGGGTACAATGAGCAGTTCTTC.